The 32 T cell receptor beta chains below were found in one sample sequenced in a study of T-cell reconstitution after alpha-beta-depleted transplantation in children. TCRbeta library preparation incorporated unique molecular identifiers. Each CDR3 protein is one row after TCRdb ran MiXCR on the PCR reads. This sample carries around 450,000 distinct CDR3 sequences, 43% of them seen once, and the ten largest clones take under 35%. Sequencing was performed on PBMCs, taken before TCRalphabeta/CD19-depleted stem cell transplant. All receptors come from a girl aged 2-10 years with aplastic anemia, due to receive a stem cell transplant.

This chain uses TRBV23-1 with TRBJ2-3, with D possibly TRBD2 on 6 matching bases. TRBV23-1 is reported as an ORF; its role is uncertain. Trimming shortened V by 4 bases and J by 5 bases, and 22 bases separated the two germline ends. CDR3 length equals 17 residues. The CDR3 DNA sequence: TGCGCCAGCAGTCGGGCGGGACTCCCTCCCTGTGGAGATACGCAGTATTTT. Protein sequence: CASSRAGLPPCGDTQYF.

This chain joins TRBV9 and TRBJ2-1, with D perhaps TRBD1 (5 bases). Germline assignment: CDR1 SGDLS and CDR2 YYNGEE. The CDR3 sequence is 16 residues long. V was shortened by 0 bases and J by 1 base, with 11 bases between the two germline ends. As DNA, the CDR3 is TGTGCCAGCAGCGTAGTTGATACAGGTTCCTACAATGAGCAGTTCTTC. Its translation is CASSVVDTGSYNEQFF.

The rearrangement uses TRBV12-3 or TRBV12-4 and TRBJ2-4, with a possible D match to TRBD2 (5 bases). The length of the CDR3 is 16 residues. The V and J ends lost 3 bases and 3 bases respectively, with 15 bases between them. CDR3 sequence: CASSLKWERFKNIQYF. In DNA, the CDR3 is TGTGCCAGCAGTTTGAAGTGGGAGCGTTTCAAAAACATTCAGTACTTC.

The chain recombines TRBV6-2 or TRBV6-3 with TRBJ2-1, with 8 positions matching TRBD2. The CDR3 spans 16 residues. Unmatched junction bases numbered 8, after V lost 6 bases and J lost 1 base. Germline V gene lookup returns CDR1 MNHEY and CDR2 SVGEGT. CDR3 in amino acids: CASRGATSASYNEQFF. CDR3 DNA sequence: TGTGCCAGCAGGGGAGCGACTAGCGCATCCTACAATGAGCAGTTCTTC.

Many counts were recorded for this clonotype. The genes are TRBV7-9 and TRBJ1-1; the D is unclear. CDR1 SEHNR and CDR2 FQNEAQ come from the germline V gene (reference sequence). The V end lost 1 base, the J end lost 1 base, and 16 bases lay between the germline ends. The CDR3 spans 17 residues. In DNA form, the CDR3 reads TGTGCCAGCAGCTTAGTGAAGGGCGAGATGCGGAACACTGAAGCTTTCTTT. This translates into CASSLVKGEMRNTEAFF.

The chain recombines TRBV20-1 with TRBJ1-2; 9 bases are shared with TRBD1. The CDR3 runs to 13 residues. Germline CDR1 and CDR2: DFQATT and SNEGSKA (reference sequence). V was pared by 6 bases and J by 4 bases, with 6 bases of the junction left unmatched. The CDR3 DNA is TGCAGTGCAACCACAGGGGGCATCTATGGCTACACCTTC. Encoded protein: CSATTGGIYGYTF.

The genes are TRBV12-3 or TRBV12-4 and TRBJ1-2; 7 bases fit TRBD1. J gave up 4 bases and V 8 bases, and 10 bases lay outside the gene matches. This CDR3 contains 14 residues. In nucleotides, the CDR3 is TGTGCCAGCGGCCTCAGACAGGGCGGCTATGGCTACACCTTC. Translation gives CASGLRQGGYGYTF.

This clonotype was observed a handful of times. This chain joins TRBV12-3 or TRBV12-4 and TRBJ2-3; the D gene is possibly TRBD1 (5 bases). V lost 5 bases to trimming and J lost 5 bases, with 17 bases between them. The CDR3 consists of 15 residues. The CDR3 coding sequence is TGTGCCAGCAGTGCAGCTGGGGCGCCCAGAGATACGCAGTATTTT. It translates to CASSAAGAPRDTQYF.

The chain recombines TRBV5-1 with TRBJ1-2, with a possible D match to TRBD1 (5 bases). CDR1 and CDR2 (germline): SGHRS, YFSETQ. Trimming removed 0 bases at V and 4 bases at J, with 7 bases between. This CDR3 region has 13 residues. The CDR3 DNA reads as TGCGCCAGCAGCTTGGGACAGCTCTATGGCTACACCTTC. As protein: CASSLGQLYGYTF.

This clonotype was found a few times. The genes are TRBV7-2 and TRBJ2-7; possibly TRBD2 for D (6 bases). The V gene's germline CDR1 is SGHTA and CDR2 FQGNSA. The germline V and J ends were trimmed by 1 base and 3 bases, with 10 bases remaining between them. The CDR3 contains 14 residues. The CDR3 reads CASSLVAGHYEQYF. As DNA, the CDR3 is TGTGCCAGCAGCTTAGTCGCGGGGCACTACGAGCAGTACTTC.

The V call is TRBV5-6, the J call TRBJ2-5, with 7 nucleotides matching TRBD1. The junction had 12 bases not matched to a gene; V was cut back by 2 bases and J by 8 bases. CDR1 and CDR2 (germline): SGHDT, YYEEEE. This CDR3 is 15 amino acids long. For the CDR3, the DNA is TGTGCCAGCAGCTTTCGAGGGGGCCAAAGGATTACCCAGTACTTC. It yields the protein CASSFRGGQRITQYF.

This chain uses TRBV28 with TRBJ2-3; D is perhaps TRBD2 (6 bases). The CDR3 sequence is 14 residues long. Germline assignment: CDR1 MDHEN and CDR2 SYDVKM. Trimming cost V 5 bases and J 2 bases, with 11 bases left between them. The CDR3 DNA sequence: TGTGCCAGCAGTCCGCGGGACTTCACAGATACGCAGTATTTT. Its translation is CASSPRDFTDTQYF.

The chain links TRBV20-1 to TRBJ1-3; the match to TRBD1 covers 9 bases. The germline CDR1 and CDR2 sequences are DFQATT and SNEGSKA (reference sequence). This CDR3 has 14 residues. V shed 5 bases, J shed 4 bases, and the junction held 6 bases outside the gene matches. The CDR3 DNA is TGCAGTGCTGCGGACAGGGGAGGCGGAAACACCATATATTTT. This encodes CSAADRGGGNTIYF.

The table lists this clonotype with many counts. J is TRBJ2-1 and V is TRBV20-1; no definite D call. V lost 4 bases and J lost 0, with 16 bases in between. Germline lookup yields CDR1 DFQATT and CDR2 SNEGSKA (reference sequence). The CDR3 consists of 16 residues. In nucleotides, the CDR3 is TGCAGTGCTAACCACGGAGTGAGGAGCTCCTACAATGAGCAGTTCTTC. It is translated as CSANHGVRSSYNEQFF.

The chain has TRBV5-1 and TRBJ2-7; no clear D gene. The germline V and J ends were trimmed by 0 bases and 5 bases, with 9 bases remaining between them. This CDR3 has 13 residues. Germline lookup yields CDR1 SGHRS and CDR2 YFSETQ. This CDR3 reads CASSLERPDEQYF. CDR3 DNA: TGCGCCAGCAGCTTGGAGAGGCCGGACGAGCAGTACTTC.

This clonotype has only a few counts. The V call is TRBV28, the J call TRBJ1-1; 7 bases match TRBD1. Germline CDR1 MDHEN, CDR2 SYDVKM. The CDR3 consists of 14 residues. With V trimmed by 6 bases and J by 0 bases, 4 bases remained unmatched. CDR3 sequence (DNA): TGTGCCAGCAGCCGACAGGGTTTGAACACTGAAGCTTTCTTT. Translating gives CASSRQGLNTEAFF.

V and J are TRBV10-3 and TRBJ2-2, with D maybe TRBD2 (6 bases). The CDR3 has 13 amino acids. Germline CDR1 ENHRY, CDR2 SYGVKD. Between the trimmed V and J ends, which lost 3 bases and 9 bases, there was a span of 11 bases. CDR3 coding DNA: TGTGCCATCAGTGAACTAGCAACCCGGGAGCTGTTTTTT. As protein: CAISELATRELFF.

This clonotype was observed a few times. This chain links TRBV4-2 with TRBJ1-1, with 9 bases fitting TRBD1. Per germline, CDR1 LGHNA and CDR2 YNFKEQ. Germline trimming cut 0 bases from V and 2 bases from J; bases unmatched to any gene: 4. The CDR3 contains 16 residues. The CDR3 protein is CASSQDGQGINTEAFF. The CDR3, as DNA: TGTGCCAGCAGCCAAGACGGACAGGGGATAAACACTGAAGCTTTCTTT.

The chain carries TRBV7-2 and TRBJ2-3; a possible D gene is TRBD2 (6 bases). CDR1 is SGHTA and CDR2 is FQGNSA in the germline V gene. V lost 10 bases, J lost 0 bases, and 11 bases lay in between. CDR3 length equals 13 residues. CDR3 sequence: CANGRSSTDTQYF. The CDR3 region has the DNA TGTGCCAATGGGAGGTCCAGCACAGATACGCAGTATTTT.

This chain uses TRBV20-1 with TRBJ2-3, with 10 nucleotides matching TRBD1. J lost 6 bases, V lost 6 bases, and 18 bases had no gene match. CDR1 DFQATT and CDR2 SNEGSKA come from the germline V gene (reference sequence). The length of the CDR3 is 17 residues. The CDR3: CSAGKPGQGRSVDTQYF. The CDR3 nucleotides read TGCAGTGCCGGGAAACCGGGACAGGGGCGGTCAGTGGATACGCAGTATTTT.

The chain uses TRBV4-1 and TRBJ2-1, with a weak D call TRBD2 (5 bases). In germline, CDR1 is MGHRA, CDR2 YSYEKL. This CDR3 has 15 residues. Trimming removed 4 bases at V and 5 bases at J, with 15 bases between. The CDR3 nucleotides are TGCGCCAGCAGCCCCGTACGGGGTCGTAACAATGAGCAGTTCTTC. Translation gives CASSPVRGRNNEQFF.

V gene TRBV12-3 or TRBV12-4 combines with J gene TRBJ2-1, with 7 positions matching TRBD2. The CDR3 is 15 amino acids. V lost 5 bases and J lost 2; bases outside the gene matches: 6. CDR3 nucleotide sequence: TGTGCCAGCAGTCCCCAGGGAGGGCCCTACAATGAGCAGTTCTTC. This codes for CASSPQGGPYNEQFF.

This chain uses TRBV5-1 with TRBJ2-1, with 10 bases that match TRBD2. With V trimmed by 3 bases and J by 6 bases, 6 bases remained unmatched. CDR1 SGHRS and CDR2 YFSETQ come from the germline V gene. The CDR3 is 15 amino acids. This CDR3 reads CASSSSSGSFNEQFF. In DNA, the CDR3 is TGCGCCAGCAGCTCCTCTAGCGGGAGTTTCAATGAGCAGTTCTTC.

This clonotype showed up many times. The chain recombines TRBV7-8 with TRBJ2-2, with unresolved D. Trimming stripped 1 base from V and 5 bases from J, with 23 bases between. The CDR3 covers 19 residues. Germline-derived CDR1 and CDR2 are SGHVS and FQNEAQ. CDR3 nucleotides: TGTGCCAGCAGCTTAGTTTGGGTTACAAGGAGCCCACAGACCGGGGAGCTGTTTTTT. Translating gives CASSLVWVTRSPQTGELFF.

This clonotype has at least ten counts. This chain uses TRBV28 with TRBJ2-1; D remains unclear. V lost 0 bases and J lost 0, with 12 bases in between. The V gene's germline CDR1 is MDHEN and CDR2 SYDVKM. The CDR3 has 17 amino acids. The DNA for the CDR3 is TGTGCCAGCAGTTTATGGATTGGTCCTTACTCCTACAATGAGCAGTTCTTC. It is translated as CASSLWIGPYSYNEQFF. Drawing the rest from reference TRBV28 and TRBJ2-1, the complete variable domain is DVKVTQSSRYLVKRTGEKVFLECVQDMDHENMFWYRQDPGLGLRLIYFSYDVKMKEKGDIPEGYSVSREKKERFSLILESASTNQTSMYLCASSLWIGPYSYNEQFFGPGTRLTVL.

With regard to this clonotype: It is unclear where the CDR3 begins or ends on the DNA, so no DNA is shown, and the CDR3 is as TCRdb lists it. The V and J genes are TRBV6-5 and TRBJ2-1; the DNA was not compared with TRBD2, the D call given in the table. Germline-derived CDR1 and CDR2 are MNHEY and SVGAGI. Inclusive of both ends, the CDR3 amounts to 14 amino acids. This CDR3 is CASSSSASGRAGFF.

The chain joins TRBV2 to TRBJ2-3; D gene ambiguous. Trimming took off 4 bases at V and 5 bases at J, with 10 bases between the two ends. The CDR3 sequence is 13 residues long. Germline V gives CDR1 SNHLY, CDR2 FYNNEI. CDR3 region: CASSAPPRDTQYF. CDR3 DNA: TGTGCCAGCAGTGCCCCCCCCAGAGATACGCAGTATTTT. The variable domain in full, completed from reference TRBV2 and TRBJ2-3, reads EPEVTQTPSHQVTQMGQEVILRCVPISNHLYFYWYRQILGQKVEFLVSFYNNEISEKSEIFDDQFSVERPDGSNFTLKIRSTKLEDSAMYFCASSAPPRDTQYFGPGTRLTVL.

About this clonotype itself: A read error may be the cause here, since a much bigger clone is one base away. V and J are TRBV20-1 and TRBJ1-5, with a possible D match to TRBD1 (6 bases). The CDR3 consists of 19 residues. Trimming took 6 bases from V and 3 from J, leaving 30 bases between them. CDR1 is DFQATT and CDR2 is SNEGSKA in the germline V gene (reference sequence). The DNA of the CDR3 is TGCAGTGCAGGAAGTGCGAAGGGGGTCCCTACCCCGCTCAATCAGCCCCAGCATTTT. Its protein is CSAGSAKGVPTPLNQPQHF.

This clonotype was seen just once. The chain links TRBV19 to TRBJ2-1; TRBD2 matches at 7 bases. The CDR3 extends over 15 amino acids. Germline V gene sequence: CDR1 LNHDA, CDR2 SQIVND (reference sequence). The V and J ends lost 1 base and 3 bases, in that order; junction bases with no gene match: 3. CDR3 coding DNA: TGTGCCAGTAGTATAGTGGGGGGGGGCTACAATGAGCAGTTCTTC. The encoded protein is CASSIVGGGYNEQFF.

This sequence joins TRBV29-1 and TRBJ2-7; TRBD1 matches at 9 bases. The germline CDR1 and CDR2 sequences are SQVTM and ANQGSEA. The CDR3 loop spans 13 amino acids. The V and J ends lost 7 bases and 5 bases, in that order; junction bases with no gene match: 9. The CDR3 is CSGGGDRAHEQYF. The CDR3 DNA reads as TGCAGCGGTGGAGGGGACAGGGCGCACGAGCAGTACTTC.

The J gene is TRBJ2-1, the V gene TRBV6-5; the match to TRBD2 covers 13 bases. Unmatched junction bases numbered 3, after V lost 0 bases and J lost 7 bases. The V gene's germline CDR1 is MNHEY and CDR2 SVGAGI. This CDR3 region has 16 residues. The CDR3 sequence: CASSYSGTSGANEQFF. Here the CDR3 DNA reads TGTGCCAGCAGTTACTCAGGGACTAGCGGGGCTAATGAGCAGTTCTTC.

This clonotype was detected a few times. The rearrangement joins TRBV15 to TRBJ1-4; 7 positions match TRBD1. Germline V gene lookup returns CDR1 LNHNV and CDR2 YYDKDF (reference sequence). The CDR3 length is 15 residues. V gave up 0 bases and J gave up 8 bases; unmatched junction bases: 6. The CDR3 spells CATSRDIGGIEKLFF. The CDR3 DNA reads as TGTGCCACCAGCAGAGATATAGGGGGCATAGAAAAACTGTTTTTT.